The clone carrying this T cell receptor (beta chain) turned up a few times. The antigen is undetermined. The same CDR3 also results from other DNA sequences found in this sample. Genomic DNA (from each subset) was split evenly across several immunoSEQ plates. Some clones are missing from TCRdb's copy, which holds only in-frame ones; the method was immunoSEQ multiplex PCR. The sample includes more than 550,000 clones, about two thirds of them seen just once. This sample is part of a study of shared clonotypes between healthy human individuals. Broader study findings: Non-shared clonotypes showed lower generation probabilities than clonotypes common to all four donors. Memory subsets generally showed lower estimated richness than naive subsets.

The CDR3 extends over 12 amino acids. With 3 bases removed from V and 2 bases from J, the gap between germline ends came to 1 base. In germline, CDR1 is MNHEY, CDR2 SMNVEV (reference sequence). The rearrangement links TRBV27 to TRBJ2-2; D is uncertain. Sequenced sample: memory CD4+ T cells sorted from blood. Documented subset: CD45RA-negative fraction. This receptor was obtained from a woman between 25 and 40 years old in good health. The CDR3 bases are TGTGCCAGCAGTTTTAACACCGGGGAGCTGTTTTTT. Residues: CASSFNTGELFF.